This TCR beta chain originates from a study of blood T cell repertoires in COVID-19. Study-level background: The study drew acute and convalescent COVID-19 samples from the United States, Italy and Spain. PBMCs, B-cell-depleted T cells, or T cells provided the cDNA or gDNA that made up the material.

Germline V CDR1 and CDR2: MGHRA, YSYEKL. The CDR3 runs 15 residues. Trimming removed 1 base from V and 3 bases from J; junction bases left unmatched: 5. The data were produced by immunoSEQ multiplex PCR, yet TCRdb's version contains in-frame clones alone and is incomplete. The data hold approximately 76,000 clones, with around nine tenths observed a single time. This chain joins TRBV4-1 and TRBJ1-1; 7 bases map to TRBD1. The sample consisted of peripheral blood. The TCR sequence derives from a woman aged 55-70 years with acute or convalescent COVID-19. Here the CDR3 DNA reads TGCGCCAGCAGCCAAGTTGGACAGGCGTACACTGAAGCTTTCTTT. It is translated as CASSQVGQAYTEAFF.